The subject of this entry is one T cell receptor beta chain. Its antigen is unknown. For each CD8+ T cell subset, flow sorting was done in triplicate, and a few hundred thousand cells per subset went directly into RLT lysis buffer. Peripheral blood mononuclear cells were isolated from buffy coats using standard density gradient centrifugation. Total RNA was extracted from sorted cells using an RNeasy Mini Kit. The data were obtained in a study of CXCR3-negative and CXCR3-positive naive CD8 T cells (dated by TCRdb to about 2019). Context from the whole study: In total, about 140 million TRB reads were obtained, or roughly 1.5 +/- 0.3 million reads per library. For the TRBV-TRBJ cluster analysis, the naive subsets came from 5 or 6 donors, while the memory cells came from 3 donors. Diversity and physicochemical repertoire analyses were performed on 11 donors pooled from two independent experiments. The investigation overall reported the following: Because surface CD5, which has been linked to self-reactivity in mice, was comparable between naive subsets, TCR interaction strength was also inferred from TRB CDR3 physicochemical properties. Freshly isolated PBMCs were used for most assays because CXCR3 expression partially decreased after cryopreservation. Naive CXCR3-negative and CXCR3-positive cells from the same donor showed similar TRBV-TRBJ usage, whereas memory cells showed distinct patterns. Comparably high repertoire diversity was found in both naive subsets, whereas much lower repertoire diversity was found in memory CD8+ T cells.

CDR1 and CDR2, per the germline V gene, are MNHEY and SVGAGI. The CDR3 has 13 amino acids, counting the end cysteine and phenylalanine. The coding DNA is unavailable. Sequencing was performed on a NextSeq 550. The Human TCR Profiling Kit (MiLaboratory) was used to make UMI-labeled 5' RACE TRB cDNA libraries. The full amount of extracted RNA was used for cDNA synthesis, and the full amount of resulting cDNA was used for PCR amplification. Libraries were prepared in parallel with an identical number of PCR cycles. In the original analysis: About 50,000 +/- 10,000 unique UMI-labeled TRB cDNA molecules per library were extracted with MIGEC and MiXCR, with at least two reads per UMI required. An average of around 40,000 +/- 10,000 functional in-frame TRB CDR3 nucleotide clonotypes without stop codons was found per library. After downsampling to 5000 UMI-labeled TRB molecules per sample, diversity metrics such as normalized Shannon-Wiener and Chao1 were calculated in VDJtools. For the central five CDR3 residues, VDJtools calculated physicochemical properties weighted by clonotype size, namely interaction energy, strength, volume and Kidera factor 4. The reads underwent TCRdb reprocessing, giving one record for each CDR3 protein sequence and no DNA. The V and J calls, along with clone size, are taken from TCRdb and not from the paper's own processing. In this sample's table one finds 45,000 to 60,000 distinct CDR3 sequences. More than 20% of the sample comes from the top ten.

The origin of this receptor is a human donor in good health. Some clones in this sample may be carry-over from other donors' samples. The chain couples TRBV6-5 to TRBJ1-2; TCRdb's D call of TRBD1 is untestable without DNA. Sequenced material: memory CD8+ T cells from blood. In light of the paper, this sample's cell subset or site label describes: conventional CD8+ memory T cells (TMEM), sorted as controls. CDR3 region: CASSPQGLDGYTF.